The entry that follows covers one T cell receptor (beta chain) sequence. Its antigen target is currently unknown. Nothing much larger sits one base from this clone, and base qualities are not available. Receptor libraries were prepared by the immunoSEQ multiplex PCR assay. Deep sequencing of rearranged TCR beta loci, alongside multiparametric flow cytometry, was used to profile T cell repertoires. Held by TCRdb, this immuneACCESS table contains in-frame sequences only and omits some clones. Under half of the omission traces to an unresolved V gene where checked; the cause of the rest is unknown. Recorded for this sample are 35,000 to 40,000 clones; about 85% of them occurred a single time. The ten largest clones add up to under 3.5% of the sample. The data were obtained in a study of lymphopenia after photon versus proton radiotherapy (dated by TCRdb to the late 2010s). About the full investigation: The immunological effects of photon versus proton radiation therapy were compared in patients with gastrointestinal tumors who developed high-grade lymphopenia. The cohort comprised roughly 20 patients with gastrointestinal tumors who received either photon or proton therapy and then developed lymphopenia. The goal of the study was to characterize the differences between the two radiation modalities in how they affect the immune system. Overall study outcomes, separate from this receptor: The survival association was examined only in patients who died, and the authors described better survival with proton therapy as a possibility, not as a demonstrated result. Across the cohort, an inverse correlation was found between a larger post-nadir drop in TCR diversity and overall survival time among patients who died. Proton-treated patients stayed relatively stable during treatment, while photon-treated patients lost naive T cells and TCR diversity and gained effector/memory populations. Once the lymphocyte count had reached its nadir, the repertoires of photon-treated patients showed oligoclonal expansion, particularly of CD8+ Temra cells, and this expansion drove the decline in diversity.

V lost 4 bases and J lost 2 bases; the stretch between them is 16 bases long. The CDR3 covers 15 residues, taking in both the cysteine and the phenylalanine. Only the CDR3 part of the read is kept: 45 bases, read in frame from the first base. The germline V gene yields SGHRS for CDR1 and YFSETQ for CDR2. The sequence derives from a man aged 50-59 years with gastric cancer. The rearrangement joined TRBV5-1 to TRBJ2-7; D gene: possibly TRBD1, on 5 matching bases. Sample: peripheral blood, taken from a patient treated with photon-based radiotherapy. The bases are TGCGCCAGCAGCCGGACAACCCAGCTACCCTACGAGCAGTACTTC. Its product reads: CASSRTTQLPYEQYF.